Below, 20 T cell receptor beta chains from the same sample are listed, as sequenced in a study of T cell responses to AZD1222 COVID-19 vaccine. Only in-frame clones appear in the TCRdb table, and some are missing; sequencing was by immunoSEQ multiplex PCR. The table records 56,000 or so clones, over 70% of them present only once. Sequences were derived from peripheral blood, sampled on day 0 of AZD1222 vaccination. The source of these receptors is an adult in good health.

The table lists this clone with a count of one. The chain recombines TRBV29-1 with TRBJ1-2; TRBD1 matches at 7 bases. Germline CDR1 SQVTM, CDR2 ANQGSEA. The V segment lost 6 bases and the J segment 2 bases; nucleotides outside the gene matches: 3. This CDR3 has 12 amino acids. CDR3 residues: CSVPTGNYGYTF. CDR3 bases: TGCAGCGTGCCGACAGGGAACTATGGCTACACCTTC.

DNA for the CDR3: TGTGCCAGCACTTCGGACAGGGGTTACTATGGCTACACCTTC. The encoded protein is CASTSDRGYYGYTF. The genes are TRBV6-5 and TRBJ1-2, with 9 bases aligning to TRBD1. The length of the CDR3 is 14 residues. Per germline, CDR1 MNHEY and CDR2 SVGAGI. Trimming at V came to 7 bases and at J to 3 bases, leaving 6 bases not matched to a gene.

V is TRBV10-1 and J is TRBJ2-3; D is unclear. This CDR3 spans 13 amino acids. The V end lost 6 bases, the J end lost 5 bases, and 12 bases lay between the germline ends. Germline lookup yields CDR1 WNHNN and CDR2 SYGVQD (reference sequence). CDR3 bases: TGCGCCAGCAGCCCCCGATGGGGAGATACGCAGTATTTT. Amino acids: CASSPRWGDTQYF.

The rearrangement joins TRBV7-8 to TRBJ2-3; 11 bases agree with TRBD2. Per germline, CDR1 SGHVS and CDR2 FQNEAQ. This CDR3 contains 16 residues. V lost 4 bases and J lost 2; bases outside the gene matches: 5. In DNA form, the CDR3 reads TGTGCCAGCAGCTCGGGACTAGCGGAGTACACAGATACGCAGTATTTT. Translated: CASSSGLAEYTDTQYF.

This rearrangement joins TRBV5-1 to TRBJ2-3; D is uncertain. Trimming stripped 4 bases from V and 2 bases from J, with 11 bases between. This CDR3 spans 14 amino acids. Germline V gene data show CDR1 as SGHRS and CDR2 as YFSETQ. The CDR3 reads CASSPDQPTDTQYF. The CDR3 DNA is TGCGCCAGCAGCCCGGATCAGCCCACAGATACGCAGTATTTT.

The chain carries TRBV5-1 and TRBJ1-1, with a tentative D call TRBD1 (5 bases). Germline lookup yields CDR1 SGHRS and CDR2 YFSETQ. The CDR3 loop spans 13 amino acids. V was cut by 4 bases and J by 0 bases, with 7 bases left in between. The CDR3 is CASSLTVNTEAFF. CDR3 nucleotides: TGCGCCAGCAGCCTGACAGTGAACACTGAAGCTTTCTTT.

This chain joins TRBV18 and TRBJ1-1; 11 bases are shared with TRBD1. J lost 3 bases, V lost 3 bases, and 9 bases had no gene match. Per the germline V gene, CDR1 is KGHSH and CDR2 is LQKENI. The CDR3 sequence is 17 residues long. In nucleotides, the CDR3 is TGTGCCAGCTCACCGTTAAATTGGGGACAGGGGGACACTGAAGCTTTCTTT. As protein: CASSPLNWGQGDTEAFF.

The chain couples TRBV23-1 to TRBJ1-1; 7 bases match TRBD1. TRBV23-1 is an open reading frame whose function is uncertain. The junction had 4 bases not matched to a gene; V was cut back by 5 bases and J by 1 base. The CDR3 totals 14 residues. The CDR3 reads CASSAGQTNTEAFF. In DNA form, the CDR3 reads TGCGCCAGCAGTGCGGGACAGACGAACACTGAAGCTTTCTTT.

The CDR3, as DNA: TGTGCCTCCTATTCTCTTGGCGCGGGGGGCCTCGAAGCTTTCTTT. It encodes CASYSLGAGGLEAFF. V usage is TRBV30 and J usage is TRBJ1-1, with D perhaps matching TRBD1 (6 bases). Germline CDR1 reads GTSNPN; CDR2 reads SVGIG (reference sequence). Trimming left V 7 bases short and J 8 bases short, with 26 bases between. The CDR3 runs to 15 residues.

V gene TRBV7-9 combines with J gene TRBJ2-2, with D possibly being TRBD1 (5 bases). Trimming pared 3 bases from V and 3 bases from J, leaving 11 bases between. Germline-derived CDR1 and CDR2 are SEHNR and FQNEAQ (reference sequence). CDR3 size: 15 residues. This CDR3 reads CASSFTGSYTGELFF. CDR3 bases: TGTGCCAGCAGCTTTACAGGTTCATACACCGGGGAGCTGTTTTTT.

The chain links TRBV19 to TRBJ2-3; tentative D call: TRBD2 (5 bases). CDR1 and CDR2 from the germline V gene are LNHDA and SQIVND (reference sequence). The CDR3 runs to 15 residues. The V and J ends lost 8 bases and 2 bases respectively, with 17 bases between them. This CDR3 reads CASRPLPGSTDTQYF. The CDR3 DNA reads as TGTGCCAGTCGCCCCCTCCCGGGGTCCACAGATACGCAGTATTTT.

The genes are TRBV5-6 and TRBJ2-7, with D possibly being TRBD2 (5 bases). This CDR3 contains 14 residues. The V end lost 5 bases, the J end lost 1 base, and 13 bases lay between the germline ends. Germline lookup yields CDR1 SGHDT and CDR2 YYEEEE. For the CDR3, the DNA is TGTGCCAGCAGGGGCGGGCTCTATTCCTACGAGCAGTACTTC. It encodes CASRGGLYSYEQYF.

This rearrangement joins TRBV27 to TRBJ2-2, with a tentative D call TRBD1 (5 bases). Germline loops: CDR1 MNHEY, CDR2 SMNVEV (reference sequence). This CDR3 contains 16 residues. The V end lost 8 bases, the J end lost 0 bases, and 16 bases lay between the germline ends. This CDR3 reads CASRSQYRSNTGELFF. The CDR3 nucleotides read TGTGCCAGCCGCTCCCAATACAGGTCGAACACCGGGGAGCTGTTTTTT.

The chain couples TRBV15 to TRBJ2-3, with 8 bases that match TRBD2. Looked up from germline, CDR1 is LNHNV and CDR2 is YYDKDF (reference sequence). The length of the CDR3 is 17 residues. J gave up 4 bases and V 0 bases, and 9 bases lay outside the gene matches. CDR3 in amino acids: CATSRDNPAGVADTQYF. CDR3 sequence (DNA): TGTGCCACCAGCAGAGATAATCCAGCGGGAGTGGCAGATACGCAGTATTTT.

V usage is TRBV5-1 and J usage is TRBJ2-6; D assignment may be TRBD1 or TRBD2 (5 bases each). Trimming stripped 2 bases from V and 1 base from J, with 16 bases between. Germline V CDR1 and CDR2: SGHRS, YFSETQ. This CDR3 comprises 18 residues. The CDR3 DNA sequence: TGCGCCAGCAGCTTCCGGGGCTCCCCCTTGTCTGGGGCCAACGTCCTGACTTTC. Encoded protein: CASSFRGSPLSGANVLTF.

The V call is TRBV25-1, the J call TRBJ2-3; perhaps D is TRBD1 or TRBD2 (5 bases each). The V end lost 0 bases, the J end lost 6 bases, and 13 bases lay between the germline ends. CDR1 MGHDK and CDR2 SYGVNS come from the germline V gene. The CDR3 spans 15 residues. CDR3: CASSEYRTGTDTQYF. The DNA of the CDR3 is TGTGCCAGCAGTGAATATCGGACCGGGACGGATACGCAGTATTTT. Looking up the rest from reference TRBV25-1 and TRBJ2-3 gives the full variable domain: EADIYQTPRYLVIGTGKKITLECSQTMGHDKMYWYQQDPGMELHLIHYSYGVNSTEKGDLSSESTVSRIRTEHFPLTLESARPSHTSQYLCASSEYRTGTDTQYFGPGTRLTVL.

The chain links TRBV7-9 to TRBJ1-1, with 10 nucleotides matching TRBD1. Germline V gene sequence: CDR1 SEHNR, CDR2 FQNEAQ (reference sequence). The CDR3 consists of 17 residues. Trimming removed 1 base from V and 1 base from J; junction bases left unmatched: 6. CDR3 loop: CASSLEPGQGTNTEAFF. The CDR3 DNA reads TGTGCCAGCAGCTTAGAGCCGGGACAGGGGACGAACACTGAAGCTTTCTTT. The full variable domain, with the rest looked up from reference TRBV7-9 and TRBJ1-1, is DTGVSQNPRHKITKRGQNVTFRCDPISEHNRLYWYRQTLGQGPEFLTYFQNEAQLEKSRLLSDRFSAERPKGSFSTLEIQRTEQGDSAMYLCASSLEPGQGTNTEAFFGQGTRLTVV.

The rearrangement joins TRBV18 to TRBJ1-2, with D possibly TRBD1 on 5 matching bases. V was pared by 7 bases and J by 3 bases, with 24 bases between. Germline loops: CDR1 KGHSH, CDR2 LQKENI. CDR3 length: 17 amino acids. CDR3 sequence (DNA): TGTGCCAGCTTCGGACCAGGGATTGACATGACAGACTATGGCTACACCTTC. This sequence encodes CASFGPGIDMTDYGYTF.

The chain recombines TRBV7-3 with TRBJ2-7; 8 positions match TRBD2. The germline CDR1 and CDR2 sequences are SGHTA and FQGTGA. Trimming cost V 5 bases and J 7 bases; bases outside gene matches: 10. This CDR3 is 14 amino acids long. Written as DNA, the CDR3 is TGTGCCAGCAGCCCCCATAGCGGGATGCAGGAGCAGTACTTC. Protein product: CASSPHSGMQEQYF.

Remarks on this clone: One end of the junction does not line up with germline, which may come from a read error. The genes are TRBV5-4 and TRBJ2-7; tentatively, D is TRBD2 (6 bases). The length of the CDR3 is 13 residues. CDR1 and CDR2 from the germline V gene are SGHNT and YYREEE (reference sequence). The CDR3 protein is CASSLEEGTVFSF. The CDR3 DNA reads TGTGCCAGCAGCTTGGAGGAGGGCACAGTTTTTTCGTTC.